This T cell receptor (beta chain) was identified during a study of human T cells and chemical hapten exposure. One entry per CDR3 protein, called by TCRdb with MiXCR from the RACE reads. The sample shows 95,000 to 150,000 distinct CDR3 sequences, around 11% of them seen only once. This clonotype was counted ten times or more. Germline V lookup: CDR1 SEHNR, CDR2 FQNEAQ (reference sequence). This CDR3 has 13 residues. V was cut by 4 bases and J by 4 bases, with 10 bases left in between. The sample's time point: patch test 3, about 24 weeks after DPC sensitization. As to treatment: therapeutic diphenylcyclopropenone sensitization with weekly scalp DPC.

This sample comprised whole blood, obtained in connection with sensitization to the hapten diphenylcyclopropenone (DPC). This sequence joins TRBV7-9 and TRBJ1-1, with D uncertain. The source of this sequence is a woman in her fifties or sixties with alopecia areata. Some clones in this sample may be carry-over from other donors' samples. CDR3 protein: CASSSLTSTEAFF. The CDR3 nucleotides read TGTGCCAGCAGCTCCCTGACAAGCACTGAAGCTTTCTTT.